One sample yielded the 2 T cell receptor beta chains listed below, sequenced in a study of cytomegalovirus exposure and HLA in healthy donors. Use of 60 Vbeta and 13 Jbeta primers characterized the PCR. Sequenced by immunoSEQ multiplex PCR; TCRdb stores in-frame clones only, minus some. The sample has about 140,000 clones, 78% seen once; the top ten hold roughly 2.4%. Material for sequencing was PBMCs. These TCRs come from a woman younger than 30 in good health and CMV-seropositive.

The V gene is TRBV21-1, the J gene TRBJ2-5; the table assigns TRBD1, which was not confirmed against the DNA. TRBV21-1 is deemed a pseudogene. The CDR3 is made up of 14 amino acids. The CDR3 reads CASSKAAGGETQYF. The CDR3, as DNA: TGTGCCAGCAGCAAAGCGGCAGGGGGAGAGACCCAGTACTTC.

This clone has a single count. The chain combines TRBV6-1 with TRBJ1-1, with TRBD1 as a possible D gene (6 bases). V was trimmed by 8 bases and J by 3 bases, leaving 13 bases between them. This CDR3 has 13 amino acids. The germline V gene has CDR1 MNHNS and CDR2 SASEGT. CDR3 bases: TGTGCCAGCTCGAGGGGGATGGACACTGAAGCTTTCTTT. It is translated as CASSRGMDTEAFF.